These 23 T cell receptor beta chains were all obtained from the same sample, sequenced in a study of shared clonotypes between healthy human individuals (dated by TCRdb to between 2020 and 2021). CD8 naive samples were CD45RO-negative cells positively selected for CCR7, giving a CD45RA+CCR7+ population that excluded TemRA cells. The library was obtained by the immunoSEQ multiplex PCR assay. Sourced from immuneACCESS, this table was stored by TCRdb with only in-frame sequences that have V and J called. A share of the clones is absent; for the studies checked, an unresolved V gene accounts for under half, and the remainder has no known explanation. Within this sample are about 2 million clones, with about 95% of them counted one time only. Together, the top ten hold approximately 1% of the sample. The source material was naive CD8+ T cells sorted from blood. What this sample's cell subset or site label stands for: CD45RA+CCR7+. Source of these receptors: a man aged 18 to 29 in good health.

The V and J genes are TRBV6-4 and TRBJ2-3; TRBD2 matches 8 bases. V shed 6 bases and J 0 bases; nucleotides not matched to a gene: 11. The CDR3 length is 17 residues. Germline loops: CDR1 MRHNA, CDR2 SNTAGT. CDR3: CASRTRITGGSTDTQYF. As DNA, the CDR3 is TGTGCCAGCAGGACCCGTATAACGGGAGGGAGCACAGATACGCAGTATTTT.

The rearrangement uses TRBV27 and TRBJ2-5; a weak D match, TRBD2 (6 bases). CDR1 is MNHEY and CDR2 is SMNVEV in the germline V gene (reference sequence). V was pared by 2 bases and J by 2 bases, with 15 bases between. The CDR3 runs to 16 residues. CDR3 nucleotide sequence: TGTGCCAGCAGTTTAGGCCCGGGAGCCACGCAAGAGACCCAGTACTTC. Residues: CASSLGPGATQETQYF.

Notes on this clone: Other DNA sequences in the sample encode the same CDR3. The chain carries TRBV9 and TRBJ2-2, with D perhaps TRBD1 or TRBD2 (6 bases each). The CDR3 length is 15 residues. Germline V CDR1 and CDR2: SGDLS, YYNGEE. The V gene lost 0 bases and the J gene lost 5 bases, with 11 bases spanning the gap. This CDR3 reads CASSVAGAGTGELFF. Here the CDR3 DNA reads TGTGCCAGCAGCGTAGCGGGGGCTGGTACCGGGGAGCTGTTTTTT.

The chain recombines TRBV7-9 with TRBJ2-1; D is uncertain. This CDR3 region has 12 residues. Germline loops: CDR1 SEHNR, CDR2 FQNEAQ (reference sequence). V lost 0 bases and J 9 bases, leaving 6 bases between the germline ends. The chain's CDR3 is CASSLAQAEQFF. For the CDR3, the DNA is TGTGCCAGCAGCTTAGCGCAGGCTGAGCAGTTCTTC.

The chain joins TRBV7-9 to TRBJ2-3, with TRBD2 matching over 10 bases. The V gene's germline CDR1 is SEHNR and CDR2 FQNEAQ (reference sequence). The junction had 4 bases not matched to a gene; V was cut back by 5 bases and J by 2 bases. The CDR3 is 15 residues long. CDR3 sequence: CASSKAGGFTDTQYF. The CDR3 bases are TGTGCCAGCAGCAAAGCGGGGGGGTTCACAGATACGCAGTATTTT.

The chain is built from TRBV4-1 and TRBJ2-7, with D maybe TRBD2 (5 bases). The germline V and J ends were trimmed by 3 bases and 1 base, with 10 bases remaining between them. The CDR3 covers 14 residues. CDR1 and CDR2 from the germline V gene are MGHRA and YSYEKL. CDR3 amino acids: CASSQKDWSYEQYF. The CDR3 DNA reads as TGCGCCAGCAGCCAGAAGGACTGGTCCTACGAGCAGTACTTC.

The chain recombines TRBV10-2 with TRBJ2-7; 7 bases are a match to TRBD2. Germline CDR1 WSHSY, CDR2 SAAADI. The CDR3 is made up of 14 amino acids. After removal of 3 bases from V and 5 bases from J, the junction contained 7 bases not matched to a gene. CDR3 sequence: CASSDPGGIHEQYF. CDR3 sequence (DNA): TGCGCCAGCAGTGACCCCGGGGGGATCCACGAGCAGTACTTC.

This sequence joins TRBV19 and TRBJ1-2, with 8 bases lining up with TRBD1. CDR1 LNHDA and CDR2 SQIVND come from the germline V gene (reference sequence). V was pared by 4 bases and J by 7 bases, with 5 bases of the junction left unmatched. The CDR3 is 13 residues long. The CDR3 region is CASSTTGAIGYTF. The CDR3 DNA reads as TGTGCCAGTAGTACGACAGGGGCGATTGGCTACACCTTC.

The chain links TRBV5-4 to TRBJ2-5, with 8 positions matching TRBD2. CDR3 length equals 15 residues. Germline loops: CDR1 SGHNT, CDR2 YYREEE (reference sequence). The J segment lost 2 bases and the V segment lost 0 bases, leaving 3 bases of the junction unmatched. CDR3 region: CASSLEGGGQETQYF. The CDR3 DNA is TGTGCCAGCAGCTTGGAAGGCGGGGGGCAAGAGACCCAGTACTTC.

This clone has more than one count but fewer than ten. The chain couples TRBV4-1 to TRBJ1-2, with a possible D match to TRBD1 (5 bases). CDR1 and CDR2 (germline): MGHRA, YSYEKL. With 4 bases removed from V and 9 bases from J, the gap between germline ends came to 24 bases. The CDR3 consists of 16 residues. CDR3 amino acids: CASSLRSSGVGTRYTF. The CDR3 nucleotides read TGCGCCAGCAGCCTGAGATCTTCAGGAGTCGGGACCCGCTACACCTTC.

The chain recombines TRBV7-2 with TRBJ2-1; D gene unclear. CDR1 and CDR2 (germline): SGHTA, FQGNSA. This CDR3 spans 13 amino acids. The germline V and J ends were trimmed by 2 bases and 8 bases, with 10 bases remaining between them. CDR3 region: CASSLINWDEQFF. DNA for the CDR3: TGTGCCAGCAGCTTAATCAACTGGGATGAGCAGTTCTTC.

The rearrangement links TRBV4-1 to TRBJ2-1, with 9 bases that match TRBD2. CDR1 is MGHRA, CDR2 YSYEKL, per germline. With V trimmed by 3 bases and J by 1 base, 1 base remained unmatched. CDR3 length: 15 amino acids. CDR3: CASSHAGGSYNEQFF. The CDR3 region has the DNA TGCGCCAGCAGCCATGCGGGGGGGTCCTACAATGAGCAGTTCTTC.

The chain is built from TRBV7-9 and TRBJ1-3; 7 bases match TRBD1. The ends lost 3 bases at V and 0 bases at J; junction bases unmatched: 8. The CDR3 is made up of 17 amino acids. The V gene's germline CDR1 is SEHNR and CDR2 FQNEAQ (reference sequence). CDR3 in DNA: TGTGCCAGCAGCTTCCCCATAGACAGGGTCTCTGGAAACACCATATATTTT. It translates to CASSFPIDRVSGNTIYF. Based on the CDR3 plus reference TRBV7-9 and TRBJ1-3, the full variable domain is DTGVSQNPRHKITKRGQNVTFRCDPISEHNRLYWYRQTLGQGPEFLTYFQNEAQLEKSRLLSDRFSAERPKGSFSTLEIQRTEQGDSAMYLCASSFPIDRVSGNTIYFGEGSWLTVV.

This sequence joins TRBV6-5 and TRBJ1-4; D gene uncertain. Germline V gene lookup returns CDR1 MNHEY and CDR2 SVGAGI. This CDR3 region has 15 residues. The germline V and J ends were trimmed by 6 bases and 7 bases, with 18 bases remaining between them. The DNA for the CDR3 is TGTGCCAGCAGCCCCCTCTGGAGGGTTGGTGAAAAACTGTTTTTT. Protein product: CASSPLWRVGEKLFF.

This chain links TRBV15 with TRBJ1-2; no clear D. This CDR3 is built from 14 residues. Germline V lookup: CDR1 LNHNV, CDR2 YYDKDF (reference sequence). Trimming stripped 0 bases from V and 4 bases from J, with 9 bases between. The CDR3 sequence: CATSRDQSGYGYTF. As DNA, the CDR3 is TGTGCCACCAGCAGAGATCAGAGTGGCTATGGCTACACCTTC.

This chain uses TRBV10-3 with TRBJ1-3; unclear D gene. Germline V gives CDR1 ENHRY, CDR2 SYGVKD. V was pared by 7 bases and J by 0 bases, with 7 bases between. This CDR3 has 13 amino acids. The CDR3 DNA follows: TGTGCCATCATGGCAGCCTCTGGAAACACCATATATTTT. Amino acid sequence: CAIMAASGNTIYF.

The chain links TRBV5-1 to TRBJ2-7; tentatively, D is TRBD1 or TRBD2 (6 bases each). V lost 4 bases, J lost 4 bases, and 18 bases lay in between. The CDR3 extends over 15 amino acids. CDR1 SGHRS and CDR2 YFSETQ come from the germline V gene. The CDR3 nucleotides are TGCGCCAGCAGCCCCGACCTGGGGGGCGCGTACGAGCAGTACTTC. Translating gives CASSPDLGGAYEQYF.

This clone has just one count. V and J are TRBV6-5 and TRBJ1-1, with D perhaps matching TRBD1 (5 bases). Trimming took 6 bases from V and 1 from J, leaving 12 bases between them. The CDR3 covers 14 residues. CDR1 is MNHEY and CDR2 is SVGAGI in the germline V gene. CDR3 region: CASSPGRANTEAFF. CDR3 DNA: TGTGCCAGCAGCCCAGGGAGGGCGAACACTGAAGCTTTCTTT.

For this clone: In the same sample, other DNA sequences code for this CDR3. The chain is built from TRBV5-1 and TRBJ2-7, with D maybe TRBD2 (6 bases). Germline V CDR1 and CDR2: SGHRS, YFSETQ. The CDR3 is 13 residues long. Between the trimmed V and J ends, which lost 1 base and 4 bases, there was a span of 9 bases. In nucleotides, the CDR3 is TGCGCCAGCAGCTTGACCGGGACTTACGAGCAGTACTTC. Protein sequence: CASSLTGTYEQYF.

The rearrangement links TRBV27 to TRBJ1-4; a possible D gene is TRBD1 (5 bases). The CDR3 is 14 residues long. Trimming took 2 bases from V and 7 from J, leaving 11 bases between them. Germline CDR1 reads MNHEY; CDR2 reads SMNVEV (reference sequence). CDR3 sequence (DNA): TGTGCCAGCAGTTTACTAAGGGGCGGTGAAAAACTGTTTTTT. Its protein is CASSLLRGGEKLFF. Filled out from reference TRBV27 and TRBJ1-4, the complete variable domain reads EAQVTQNPRYLITVTGKKLTVTCSQNMNHEYMSWYRQDPGLGLRQIYYSMNVEVTDKGDVPEGYKVSRKEKRNFPLILESPSPNQTSLYFCASSLLRGGEKLFFGSGTQLSVL.

The chain uses TRBV27 and TRBJ2-1; D may be TRBD1 or TRBD2 (5 bases each). The CDR3 totals 15 residues. V was trimmed by 1 base and J by 6 bases, leaving 13 bases between them. Per germline, CDR1 MNHEY and CDR2 SMNVEV (reference sequence). The chain's CDR3 is CASSLYEGHGNEQFF. DNA for the CDR3: TGTGCCAGCAGTTTATACGAGGGGCATGGCAATGAGCAGTTCTTC.

The V gene is TRBV5-8, the J gene TRBJ2-7; weak D call: TRBD2 (6 bases). Germline V CDR1 and CDR2: SGHTS, YDEGEE. Trimming shortened V by 2 bases and J by 4 bases, and 10 bases separated the two germline ends. The CDR3 runs to 13 residues. In nucleotides, the CDR3 is TGTGCCAGCAGCTTCGGGGGTCGGTACGAGCAGTACTTC. It codes for CASSFGGRYEQYF.

The V gene is TRBV7-9, the J gene TRBJ1-2; D unresolved. The CDR3 spans 15 residues. CDR1 is SEHNR and CDR2 is FQNEAQ in the germline V gene (reference sequence). Trimming removed 3 bases at V and 3 bases at J, with 14 bases between. The CDR3 reads CASSLDGEVDYGYTF. The DNA for the CDR3 is TGTGCCAGCAGCTTGGACGGGGAAGTAGACTATGGCTACACCTTC.